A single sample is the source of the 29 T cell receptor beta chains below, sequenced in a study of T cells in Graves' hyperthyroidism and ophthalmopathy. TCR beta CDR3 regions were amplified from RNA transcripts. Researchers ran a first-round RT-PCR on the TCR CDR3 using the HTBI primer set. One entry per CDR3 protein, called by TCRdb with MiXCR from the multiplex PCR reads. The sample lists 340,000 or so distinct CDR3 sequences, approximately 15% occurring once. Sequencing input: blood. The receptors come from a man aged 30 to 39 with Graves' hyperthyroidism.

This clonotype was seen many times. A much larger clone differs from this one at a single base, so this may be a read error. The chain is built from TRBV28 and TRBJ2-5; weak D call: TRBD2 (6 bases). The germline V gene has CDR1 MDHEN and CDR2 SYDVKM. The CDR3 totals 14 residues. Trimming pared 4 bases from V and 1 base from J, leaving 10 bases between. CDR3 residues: CASSYSGIQETQYF. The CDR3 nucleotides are TGTGCCAGCAGTTATAGCGGAATCCAAGAGACCCAGTACTTC.

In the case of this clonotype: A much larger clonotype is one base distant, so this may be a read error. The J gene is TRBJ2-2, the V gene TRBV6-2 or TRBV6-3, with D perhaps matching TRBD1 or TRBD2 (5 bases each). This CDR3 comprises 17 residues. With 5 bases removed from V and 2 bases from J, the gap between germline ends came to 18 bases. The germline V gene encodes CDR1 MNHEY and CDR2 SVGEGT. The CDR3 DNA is TGTGCCAGCAGTCCGGGACCAGCGGTCTCCAACACCGGGGAGCTGTTTTTT. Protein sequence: CASSPGPAVSNTGELFF.

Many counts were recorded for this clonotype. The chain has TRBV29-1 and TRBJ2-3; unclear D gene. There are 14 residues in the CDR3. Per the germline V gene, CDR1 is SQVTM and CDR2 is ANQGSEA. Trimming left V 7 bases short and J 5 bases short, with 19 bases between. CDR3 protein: CSATIGGTRDTQYF. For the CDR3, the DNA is TGCAGCGCCACTATTGGCGGCACAAGAGATACGCAGTATTTT.

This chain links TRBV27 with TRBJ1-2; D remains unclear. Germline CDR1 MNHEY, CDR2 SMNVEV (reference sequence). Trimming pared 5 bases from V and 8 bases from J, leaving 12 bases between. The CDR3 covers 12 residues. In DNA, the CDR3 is TGTGCCAGCAGTGATCTGGGCTACGGCTACACCTTC. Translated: CASSDLGYGYTF.

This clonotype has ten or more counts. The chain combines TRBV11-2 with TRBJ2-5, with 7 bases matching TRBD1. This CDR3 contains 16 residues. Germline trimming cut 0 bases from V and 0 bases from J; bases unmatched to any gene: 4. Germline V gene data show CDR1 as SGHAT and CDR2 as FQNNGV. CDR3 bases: TGTGCCAGCAGCTTAGATCCAGGGGGTTACCAAGAGACCCAGTACTTC. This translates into CASSLDPGGYQETQYF. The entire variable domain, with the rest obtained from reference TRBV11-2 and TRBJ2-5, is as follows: EAGVAQSPRYKIIEKRQSVAFWCNPISGHATLYWYQQILGQGPKLLIQFQNNGVVDDSQLPKDRFSAERLKGVDSTLKIQPAKLEDSAVYLCASSLDPGGYQETQYFGPGTRLLVL.

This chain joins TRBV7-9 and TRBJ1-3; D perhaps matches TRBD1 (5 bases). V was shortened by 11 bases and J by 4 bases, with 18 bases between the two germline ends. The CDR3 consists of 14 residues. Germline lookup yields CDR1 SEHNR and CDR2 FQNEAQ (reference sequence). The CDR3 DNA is TGTGCCTCGAAGGCCAGGGCTGCAGGAAACACCATATATTTT. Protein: CASKARAAGNTIYF.

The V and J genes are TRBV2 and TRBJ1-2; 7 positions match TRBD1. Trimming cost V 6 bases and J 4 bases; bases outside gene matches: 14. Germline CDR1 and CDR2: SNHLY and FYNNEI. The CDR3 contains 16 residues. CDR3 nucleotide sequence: TGTGCCAGCAGGACCCCCGTCGCGCGACAGGGCTATGGCTACACCTTC. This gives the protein CASRTPVARQGYGYTF.

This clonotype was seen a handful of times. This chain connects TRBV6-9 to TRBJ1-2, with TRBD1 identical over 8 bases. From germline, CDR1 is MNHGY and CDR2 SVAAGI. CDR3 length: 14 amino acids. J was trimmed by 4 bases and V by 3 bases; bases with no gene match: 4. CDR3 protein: CASSYTTGVYGYTF. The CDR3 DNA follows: TGTGCCAGCAGTTACACGACAGGGGTCTATGGCTACACCTTC.

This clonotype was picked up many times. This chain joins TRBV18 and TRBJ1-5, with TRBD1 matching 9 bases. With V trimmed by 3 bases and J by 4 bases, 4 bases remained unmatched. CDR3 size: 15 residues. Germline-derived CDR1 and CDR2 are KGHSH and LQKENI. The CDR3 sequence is CASSPTGGWNQPQHF. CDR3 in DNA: TGTGCCAGCTCACCTACAGGGGGCTGGAATCAGCCCCAGCATTTT.

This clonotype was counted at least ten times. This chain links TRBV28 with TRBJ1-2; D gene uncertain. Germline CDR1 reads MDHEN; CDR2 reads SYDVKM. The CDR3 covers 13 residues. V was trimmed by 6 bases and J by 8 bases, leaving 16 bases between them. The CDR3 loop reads CASSPGPGEGYTF. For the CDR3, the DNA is TGTGCCAGCAGCCCCGGCCCGGGAGAAGGCTACACCTTC.

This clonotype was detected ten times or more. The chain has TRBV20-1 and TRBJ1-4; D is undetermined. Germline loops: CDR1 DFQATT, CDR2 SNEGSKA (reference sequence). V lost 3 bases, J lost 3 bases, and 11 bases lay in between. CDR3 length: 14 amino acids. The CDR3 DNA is TGCAGTGCTAGTAGCACGGTGGCTAATGAAAAACTGTTTTTT. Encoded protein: CSASSTVANEKLFF.

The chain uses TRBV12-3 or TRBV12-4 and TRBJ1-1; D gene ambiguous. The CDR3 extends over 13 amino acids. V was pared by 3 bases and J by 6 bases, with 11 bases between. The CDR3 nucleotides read TGTGCCAGCAGTTTTCTAAATGACGCTGAAGCTTTCTTT. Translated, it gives CASSFLNDAEAFF.

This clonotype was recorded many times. The CDR3 loop is CASSEGGRADTQYF. CDR3 nucleotides: TGCGCCAGCAGTGAAGGCGGGAGGGCAGATACGCAGTATTTT. The V gene is TRBV10-1, the J gene TRBJ2-3, with 9 bases matching TRBD2. This CDR3 has 14 residues. Trimming took 3 bases from V and 4 from J; bases not matched to a gene: 2. Germline CDR1 is WNHNN and CDR2 is SYGVQD (reference sequence).

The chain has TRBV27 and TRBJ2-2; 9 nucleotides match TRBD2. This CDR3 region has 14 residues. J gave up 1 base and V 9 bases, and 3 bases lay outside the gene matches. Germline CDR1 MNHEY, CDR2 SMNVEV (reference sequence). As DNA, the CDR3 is TGTGCCAGTAGCGGGGGACGGAACACCGGGGAGCTGTTTTTT. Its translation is CASSGGRNTGELFF.

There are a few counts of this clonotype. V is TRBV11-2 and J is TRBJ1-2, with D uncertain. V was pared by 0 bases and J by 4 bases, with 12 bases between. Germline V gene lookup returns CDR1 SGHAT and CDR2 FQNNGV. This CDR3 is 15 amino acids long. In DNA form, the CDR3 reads TGTGCCAGCAGCTTAGAGAGGGCGGTGGTCTATGGCTACACCTTC. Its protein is CASSLERAVVYGYTF.

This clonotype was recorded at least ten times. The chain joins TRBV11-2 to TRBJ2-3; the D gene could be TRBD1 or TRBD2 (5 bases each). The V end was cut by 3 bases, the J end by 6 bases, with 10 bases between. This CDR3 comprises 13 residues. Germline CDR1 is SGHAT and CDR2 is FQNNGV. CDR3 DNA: TGTGCCAGCAGCTTCGGGGACCACGATACGCAGTATTTT. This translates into CASSFGDHDTQYF.

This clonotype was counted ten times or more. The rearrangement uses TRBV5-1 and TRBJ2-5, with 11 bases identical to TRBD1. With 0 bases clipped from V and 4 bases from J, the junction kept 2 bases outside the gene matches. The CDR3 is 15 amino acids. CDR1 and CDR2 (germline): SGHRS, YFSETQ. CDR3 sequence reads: CASSLAGTGGETQYF. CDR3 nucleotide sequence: TGCGCCAGCAGCTTGGCCGGGACAGGGGGAGAGACCCAGTACTTC.

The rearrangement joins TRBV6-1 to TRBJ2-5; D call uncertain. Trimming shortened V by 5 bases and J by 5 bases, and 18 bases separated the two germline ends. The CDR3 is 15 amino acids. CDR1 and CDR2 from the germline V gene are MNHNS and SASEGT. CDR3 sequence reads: CASSLDDQWWETQYF. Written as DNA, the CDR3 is TGTGCCAGCAGTCTGGACGATCAATGGTGGGAGACCCAGTACTTC.

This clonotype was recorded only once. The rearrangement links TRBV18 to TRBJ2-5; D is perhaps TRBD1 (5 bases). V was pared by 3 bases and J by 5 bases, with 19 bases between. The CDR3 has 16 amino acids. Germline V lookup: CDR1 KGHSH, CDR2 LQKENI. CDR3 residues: CASSPTPGAGSETQYF. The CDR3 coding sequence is TGTGCCAGCTCACCGACACCCGGCGCAGGGTCGGAGACCCAGTACTTC.

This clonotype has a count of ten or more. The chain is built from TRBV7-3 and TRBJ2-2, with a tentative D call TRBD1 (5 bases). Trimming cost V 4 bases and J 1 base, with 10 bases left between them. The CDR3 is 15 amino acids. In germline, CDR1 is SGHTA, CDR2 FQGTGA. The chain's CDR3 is CASSSWTMNTGELFF. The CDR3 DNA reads TGTGCCAGCAGCTCCTGGACAATGAACACCGGGGAGCTGTTTTTT.

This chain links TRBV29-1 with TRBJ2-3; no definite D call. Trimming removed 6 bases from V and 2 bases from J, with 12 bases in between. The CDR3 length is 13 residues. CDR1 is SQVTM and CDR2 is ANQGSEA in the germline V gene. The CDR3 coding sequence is TGCAGCGTCCGGACGATTCTCACAGATACGCAGTATTTT. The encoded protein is CSVRTILTDTQYF.

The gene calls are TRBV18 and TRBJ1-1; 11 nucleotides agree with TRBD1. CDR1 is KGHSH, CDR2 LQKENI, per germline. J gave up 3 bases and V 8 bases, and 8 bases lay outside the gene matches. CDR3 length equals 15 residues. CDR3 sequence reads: CASVGTGGYDTEAFF. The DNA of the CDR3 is TGTGCCAGCGTGGGGACAGGGGGTTATGACACTGAAGCTTTCTTT. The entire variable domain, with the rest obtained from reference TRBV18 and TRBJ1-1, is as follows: NAGVMQNPRHLVRRRGQEARLRCSPMKGHSHVYWYRQLPEEGLKFMVYLQKENIIDESGMPKERFSAEFPKEGPSILRIQQVVRGDSAAYFCASVGTGGYDTEAFFGQGTRLTVV.

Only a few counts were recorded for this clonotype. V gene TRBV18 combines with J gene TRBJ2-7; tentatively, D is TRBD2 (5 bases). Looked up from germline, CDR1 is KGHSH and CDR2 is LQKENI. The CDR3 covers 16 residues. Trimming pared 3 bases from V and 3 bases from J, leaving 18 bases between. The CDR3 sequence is CASSPFTPKEVYEQYF. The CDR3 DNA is TGTGCCAGCTCACCTTTTACCCCGAAGGAGGTCTACGAGCAGTACTTC.

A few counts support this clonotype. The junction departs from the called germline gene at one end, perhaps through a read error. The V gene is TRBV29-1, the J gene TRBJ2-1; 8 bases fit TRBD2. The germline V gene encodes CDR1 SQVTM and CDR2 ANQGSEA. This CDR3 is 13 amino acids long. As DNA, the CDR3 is TGCAGCGTTGAAAGGACTAGCTACAATGAGCGGTTCTTC. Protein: CSVERTSYNERFF.

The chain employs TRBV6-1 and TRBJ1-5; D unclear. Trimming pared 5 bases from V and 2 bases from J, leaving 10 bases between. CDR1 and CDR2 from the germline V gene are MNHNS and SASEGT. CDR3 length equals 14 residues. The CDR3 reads CASSSPGGNQPQHF. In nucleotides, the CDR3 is TGTGCCAGCAGTAGCCCGGGAGGCAATCAGCCCCAGCATTTT.

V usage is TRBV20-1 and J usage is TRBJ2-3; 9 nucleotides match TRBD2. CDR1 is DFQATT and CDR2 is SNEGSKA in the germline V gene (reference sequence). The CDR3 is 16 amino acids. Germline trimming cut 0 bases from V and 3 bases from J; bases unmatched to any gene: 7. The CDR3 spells CSARDWAGGRTDTQYF. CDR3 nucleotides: TGCAGTGCTAGAGATTGGGCGGGAGGGAGGACAGATACGCAGTATTTT.

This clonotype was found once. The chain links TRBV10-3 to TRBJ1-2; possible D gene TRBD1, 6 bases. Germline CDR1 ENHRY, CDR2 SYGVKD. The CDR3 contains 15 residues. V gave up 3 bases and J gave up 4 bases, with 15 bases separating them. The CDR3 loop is CAISEEGGRSYGYTF. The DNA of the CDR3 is TGTGCCATCAGTGAAGAAGGGGGGCGTAGCTATGGCTACACCTTC.

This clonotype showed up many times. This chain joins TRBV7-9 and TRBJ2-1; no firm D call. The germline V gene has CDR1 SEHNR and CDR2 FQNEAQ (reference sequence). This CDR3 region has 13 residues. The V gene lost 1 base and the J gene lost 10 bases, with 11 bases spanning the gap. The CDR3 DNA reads TGTGCCAGCAGCTTAGTTAGGGTCGGAGAGCAGTTCTTC. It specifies CASSLVRVGEQFF.

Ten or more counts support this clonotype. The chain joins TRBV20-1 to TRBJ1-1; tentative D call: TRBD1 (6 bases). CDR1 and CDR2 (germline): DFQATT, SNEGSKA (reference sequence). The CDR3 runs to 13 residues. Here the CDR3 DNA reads TGCAGGCCCTGGGGGGGCGTATACACTGAAGCTTTCTTT. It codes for CRPWGGVYTEAFF.